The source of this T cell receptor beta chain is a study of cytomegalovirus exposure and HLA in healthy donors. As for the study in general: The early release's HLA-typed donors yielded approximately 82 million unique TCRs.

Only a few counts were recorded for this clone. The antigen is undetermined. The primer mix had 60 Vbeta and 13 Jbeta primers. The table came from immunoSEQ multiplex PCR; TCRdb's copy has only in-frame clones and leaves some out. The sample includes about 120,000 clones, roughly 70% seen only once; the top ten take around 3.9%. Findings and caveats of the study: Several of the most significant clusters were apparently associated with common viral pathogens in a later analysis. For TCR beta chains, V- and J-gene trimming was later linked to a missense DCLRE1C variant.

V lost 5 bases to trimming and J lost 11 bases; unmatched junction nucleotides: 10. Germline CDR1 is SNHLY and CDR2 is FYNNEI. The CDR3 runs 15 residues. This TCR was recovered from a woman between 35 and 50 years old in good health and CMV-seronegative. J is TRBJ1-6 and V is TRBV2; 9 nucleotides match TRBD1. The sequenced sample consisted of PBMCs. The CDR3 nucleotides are TGTGCCAGCAGTTCCCTCCGGGACAGGGATCCACCCCTCCACTTT. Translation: CASSSLRDRDPPLHF.